A single sample is the source of the 18 T cell receptor beta chains below, sequenced in a study of blood T cell repertoires in COVID-19. The assay was immunoSEQ multiplex PCR, and TCRdb's table has in-frame clones only and misses some. Of around 400,000 clones in the sample, roughly 80% were seen once. The sequenced sample was PBMCs or T cells enriched from blood (not recorded which). These receptors all stem from a woman aged 50 to 65 who had recovered from COVID-19.

The V and J genes are TRBV27 and TRBJ2-3; no reliable D call. Trimming cost V 7 bases and J 1 base, with 12 bases left between them. This CDR3 comprises 14 residues. The germline V gene encodes CDR1 MNHEY and CDR2 SMNVEV (reference sequence). The CDR3 reads CASTATAGTDTQYF. For the CDR3, the DNA is TGTGCCAGCACGGCCACAGCTGGCACAGATACGCAGTATTTT.

This clone was recorded a few times. Written as DNA, the CDR3 is TGTGCCAGCAGCTTATTTACCTGGACAGGACCCGACACTGAAGCTTTCTTT. Protein product: CASSLFTWTGPDTEAFF. This chain connects TRBV5-6 to TRBJ1-1, with 7 bases fitting TRBD1. The germline gives CDR1 SGHDT, CDR2 YYEEEE. The CDR3 is made up of 17 amino acids. Trimming at V came to 2 bases and at J to 3 bases, leaving 13 bases not matched to a gene.

The V and J genes are TRBV5-1 and TRBJ1-4; TRBD1 might be the D (6 bases). The CDR3 is 16 amino acids. V was cut by 5 bases and J by 5 bases, with 19 bases left in between. In germline, CDR1 is SGHRS, CDR2 YFSETQ. CDR3 nucleotide sequence: TGCGCCAGCAGTCGGGGTATAGGGGGTGACAATGAAAAACTGTTTTTT. Its translation: CASSRGIGGDNEKLFF.

About this clone: The germline gene is not matched at one end of the junction; a read error may be the cause. V gene TRBV30 combines with J gene TRBJ1-1; a weak D match, TRBD1 (6 bases). From germline, CDR1 is GTSNPN and CDR2 SVGIG (reference sequence). The CDR3 loop spans 11 amino acids. The CDR3 protein is CAWSVGSRGTF. The CDR3 region has the DNA TGTGCCTGGAGTGTCGGAAGCAGGGGAACCTTT.

The chain carries TRBV4-2 and TRBJ1-2; the match to TRBD1 covers 9 bases. CDR3 length: 16 residues. Germline values: CDR1 LGHNA, CDR2 YNFKEQ. V shed 3 bases and J 6 bases; nucleotides not matched to a gene: 11. CDR3 residues: CASSQTGQGRENGYTF. CDR3 in DNA: TGTGCCAGCAGCCAGACCGGACAGGGGAGAGAAAATGGCTACACCTTC.

The chain combines TRBV7-2 with TRBJ1-1, with D possibly matching TRBD1 (6 bases). CDR1 SGHTA and CDR2 FQGNSA come from the germline V gene. CDR3 length: 15 amino acids. V lost 0 bases to trimming and J lost 6 bases, with 14 bases between them. This CDR3 is CASSLAVGRGAEAFF. The CDR3 DNA sequence: TGTGCCAGCAGCTTAGCGGTTGGCAGGGGAGCTGAAGCTTTCTTT.

V is TRBV29-1 and J is TRBJ2-2, with TRBD2 matching 7 bases. The CDR3 is 14 residues long. Germline trimming cut 7 bases from V and 1 base from J; bases unmatched to any gene: 6. Per the germline V gene, CDR1 is SQVTM and CDR2 is ANQGSEA. The DNA for the CDR3 is TGCAGCGCCACCGAGCGGGGGAACACCGGGGAGCTGTTTTTT. Translating gives CSATERGNTGELFF.

The gene calls are TRBV6-5 and TRBJ1-2; TRBD1 agrees at 8 bases. Germline CDR1 and CDR2: MNHEY and SVGAGI. The CDR3 extends over 14 amino acids. The junction had 9 bases not matched to a gene; V was cut back by 6 bases and J by 6 bases. The CDR3 DNA is TGTGCCAGCAGAGGACCGGGACAGGAAAATGGCTACACCTTC. Residues: CASRGPGQENGYTF.

The chain recombines TRBV3-1 (or the pseudogene TRBV3-2) with TRBJ1-3, with no clear D. Trimming pared 4 bases from V and 0 bases from J, leaving 7 bases between. The CDR3 contains 14 residues. Looked up from germline, CDR1 is LGHDT and CDR2 is YNNKEL (reference sequence). The DNA for the CDR3 is TGTGCCAGCAGCCGAGACCGCTCTGGAAACACCATATATTTT. This encodes CASSRDRSGNTIYF.

The chain carries TRBV27 and TRBJ1-1; a possible D gene is TRBD1 (5 bases). V lost 2 bases to trimming and J lost 5 bases, with 9 bases between them. The germline gives CDR1 MNHEY, CDR2 SMNVEV (reference sequence). This CDR3 is 13 amino acids long. The CDR3 loop reads CASSLRGLTEAFF. The CDR3 DNA sequence: TGTGCCAGCAGTTTAAGGGGATTAACTGAAGCTTTCTTT.

The chain links TRBV5-1 to TRBJ1-1, with TRBD1 matching over 7 bases. V was pared by 2 bases and J by 6 bases, with 7 bases of the junction left unmatched. Germline loops: CDR1 SGHRS, CDR2 YFSETQ. The CDR3 is made up of 14 amino acids. The CDR3 DNA sequence: TGCGCCAGCAGCTTACAGGGGTCTGGAGCTGAAGCTTTCTTT. Amino acid sequence: CASSLQGSGAEAFF.

The chain couples TRBV2 to TRBJ2-7; D perhaps matches TRBD2 (5 bases). The V end lost 0 bases, the J end lost 6 bases, and 12 bases lay between the germline ends. This CDR3 is 14 amino acids long. Germline loops: CDR1 SNHLY, CDR2 FYNNEI. The CDR3 reads CASSEAGSWSEQYF. CDR3 nucleotide sequence: TGTGCCAGCAGTGAAGCAGGGAGTTGGTCCGAGCAGTACTTC.

The chain combines TRBV19 with TRBJ1-3; TRBD1 is a possible D gene (5 bases). V lost 6 bases and J 4 bases, leaving 7 bases between the germline ends. The CDR3 spans 12 residues. Germline loops: CDR1 LNHDA, CDR2 SQIVND (reference sequence). The CDR3 here is CASRQVGNTIYF. CDR3 DNA: TGTGCCAGTAGACAGGTGGGAAACACCATATATTTT.

In its sample, this clone was seen many times. The gene calls are TRBV5-6 and TRBJ1-1; D not resolved. Germline CDR1 and CDR2: SGHDT and YYEEEE. CDR3 length: 15 residues. V was shortened by 4 bases and J by 0 bases, with 13 bases between the two germline ends. Here the CDR3 reads CASSPLGPMNTEAFF. CDR3 DNA sequence: TGTGCCAGCAGCCCATTGGGCCCCATGAACACTGAAGCTTTCTTT.

The V call is TRBV4-2, the J call TRBJ1-4; 8 bases are shared with TRBD1. The CDR3 is made up of 13 amino acids. Germline V gives CDR1 LGHNA, CDR2 YNFKEQ. V trimming: 0 bases; J trimming: 10 bases; junction bases outside the gene matches: 1. The CDR3 DNA follows: TGTGCCAGCAGCCAAGAAACAGGGGGAAAACTGTTTTTT. Translated: CASSQETGGKLFF.

CDR3 sequence (DNA): TGTGCCAGCAGTTTCCTCTCCCAGGGGGCAGAGGAAAAACTGTTTTTT. This encodes CASSFLSQGAEEKLFF. The chain carries TRBV27 and TRBJ1-4; 8 bases map to TRBD1. The CDR3 sequence is 16 residues long. Trimming removed 3 bases from V and 8 bases from J; junction bases left unmatched: 11. CDR1 is MNHEY, CDR2 SMNVEV, per germline (reference sequence).

The genes are TRBV7-9 and TRBJ2-1, with a weak D call TRBD1 (6 bases). The CDR3 runs to 15 residues. V lost 1 base to trimming and J lost 8 bases, with 15 bases between them. Germline V gives CDR1 SEHNR, CDR2 FQNEAQ (reference sequence). CDR3 in DNA: TGTGCCAGCAGCTTAGGAGGGTATGGGGGCCATGAGCAGTTCTTC. It is translated as CASSLGGYGGHEQFF. The entire variable domain, with the rest obtained from reference TRBV7-9 and TRBJ2-1, is as follows: DTGVSQNPRHKITKRGQNVTFRCDPISEHNRLYWYRQTLGQGPEFLTYFQNEAQLEKSRLLSDRFSAERPKGSFSTLEIQRTEQGDSAMYLCASSLGGYGGHEQFFGPGTRLTVL.

The chain recombines TRBV7-3 with TRBJ1-2; 8 nucleotides match TRBD1. The trim removed 4 bases at V and 5 bases at J, leaving 9 bases unmatched. The CDR3 contains 15 residues. Per germline, CDR1 SGHTA and CDR2 FQGTGA. Written as DNA, the CDR3 is TGTGCCAGCAGCTGGCCCGAGACAGGGGATTATGGCTACACCTTC. Translation: CASSWPETGDYGYTF.